The present T cell receptor (beta chain) was sequenced within a study of cytomegalovirus exposure and HLA in healthy donors. About the research overall: Later analysis reported that the 120 validation repertoires shared the platform of the approximately 670 first-cohort repertoires.

Trimming stripped 5 bases from V and 4 bases from J, with 18 bases between. This CDR3 has 15 amino acids. Looked up from germline, CDR1 is SGDLS and CDR2 is YYNGEE. Sequencing was performed with immunoSEQ multiplex PCR; in TCRdb, only in-frame clones are kept and a portion is missing. The sample yields fewer than 400,000 clones, 86% seen once. The sequenced sample consisted of PBMCs. The source is a woman younger than 35 in good health and CMV-seronegative. The J gene is TRBJ1-1, the V gene TRBV9; the D is unclear. CDR3: CASSGSQDDGTEAFF. CDR3 sequence (DNA): TGTGCCAGCAGTGGGAGTCAGGACGACGGCACTGAAGCTTTCTTT.